This passage covers 10 T cell receptor beta chains from one sample sequenced in a study of post-analysis software for immune sequencing data. Sequencing libraries made from TCR beta cDNA carried unique molecular identifiers. MiXCR was run by TCRdb on the PCR reads, yielding one entry per CDR3 protein. The sample records roughly 670,000 distinct CDR3 sequences, around 64% being singletons. These TCRs' antigens remain unknown. Overall study results and limits: TRBV5-6, TRBV5-1 and TRBV20-1 were among four or five TRBV segments more frequent in patients than controls.

Sequenced: blood. These receptors were taken from a girl between 2 and 10 years old with multiple sclerosis.

This chain uses TRBV6-5 with TRBJ2-7; TRBD1 matches at 9 bases. V gave up 4 bases and J gave up 4 bases; unmatched junction bases: 11. From germline, CDR1 is MNHEY and CDR2 SVGAGI. The CDR3 has 16 amino acids. The CDR3 spells CASSSNGAGQGYEQYF. In nucleotides, the CDR3 is TGTGCCAGCAGTTCCAATGGGGCAGGACAGGGGTACGAGCAGTACTTC.

The chain recombines TRBV29-1 with TRBJ2-5; D gene unclear. The CDR3 consists of 11 residues. The V and J ends lost 6 bases and 4 bases respectively, with 9 bases between them. CDR1 and CDR2 (germline): SQVTM, ANQGSEA. The CDR3 nucleotides read TGCAGCGTCCGGCTTGTAGAGACCCAGTACTTC. Its translation: CSVRLVETQYF.

This clonotype was picked up a small number of times. The V gene is TRBV4-3, the J gene TRBJ2-1; TRBD2 matches 7 bases. The CDR3 totals 18 residues. V dropped 0 bases and J dropped 10; count of bases not matched to a gene: 18. Germline V gene data show CDR1 as LGHNA and CDR2 as YSLEER. CDR3 sequence (DNA): TGCGCCAGCAGCCAAGATCGGCCAGCGGGGCTGCCCTTGGGAGAGCAGTTCTTC. Residues: CASSQDRPAGLPLGEQFF.

This clonotype occurred a few times. The chain recombines TRBV7-2 with TRBJ1-4; 9 bases are shared with TRBD1. CDR1 is SGHTA, CDR2 FQGNSA, per germline. The CDR3 totals 15 residues. Unmatched junction bases numbered 6, after V lost 2 bases and J lost 8 bases. CDR3 in DNA: TGTGCCAGCAGCTTACAACAGGGGGCACTCGAAAAACTGTTTTTT. It translates to CASSLQQGALEKLFF.

The rearrangement links TRBV20-1 to TRBJ2-6; D may match TRBD1 or TRBD2 (5 bases each). Trimming pared 1 base from V and 0 bases from J, leaving 13 bases between. The germline V gene has CDR1 DFQATT and CDR2 SNEGSKA (reference sequence). The CDR3 runs to 17 residues. CDR3 DNA sequence: TGCAGTGCTAGAGCGGGACGGACGAGCTCTGGGGCCAACGTCCTGACTTTC. Translation gives CSARAGRTSSGANVLTF.

A few counts support this clonotype. This rearrangement joins TRBV29-1 to TRBJ1-2, with 10 bases that match TRBD1. J was trimmed by 6 bases and V by 1 base; bases with no gene match: 8. The CDR3 is made up of 15 amino acids. CDR1 and CDR2 (germline): SQVTM, ANQGSEA. This CDR3 is CSVEARGQGGDGYTF. CDR3 bases: TGCAGCGTTGAAGCCCGCGGACAGGGGGGCGATGGCTACACCTTC. Full variable domain (rest looked up from reference TRBV29-1 and TRBJ1-2): SAVISQKPSRDICQRGTSLTIQCQVDSQVTMMFWYRQQPGQSLTLIATANQGSEATYESGFVIDKFPISRPNLTFSTLTVSNMSPEDSSIYLCSVEARGQGGDGYTFGSGTRLTVV.

The CDR3 DNA reads as TGTGCCTGGAGTGTATGGACACAGACTGAAGCTTTCTTT. This translates into CAWSVWTQTEAFF. The chain combines TRBV30 with TRBJ1-1, with D maybe TRBD1 (5 bases). V dropped 0 bases and J dropped 5 bases, with 10 bases sitting between them. CDR3 length: 13 residues. Germline CDR1 GTSNPN, CDR2 SVGIG (reference sequence).

The table lists this clonotype with a few counts. V gene TRBV29-1 combines with J gene TRBJ2-1, with D possibly called TRBD1 or TRBD2 (5 bases each). Germline V gene data show CDR1 as SQVTM and CDR2 as ANQGSEA. Trimming shortened V by 1 base and J by 2 bases, and 15 bases separated the two germline ends. The CDR3 length is 16 residues. The CDR3 coding sequence is TGCAGCGTTGAAGGCCAGCCGGGACGAGCCTACAATGAGCAGTTCTTC. Translated, it gives CSVEGQPGRAYNEQFF.

The gene calls are TRBV5-1 and TRBJ1-1; D possibly corresponds to TRBD1 (6 bases). V was pared by 4 bases and J by 6 bases, with 13 bases between. The germline CDR1 and CDR2 sequences are SGHRS and YFSETQ. The CDR3 has 13 amino acids. The CDR3 here is CASSQRGVAEAFF. The DNA for the CDR3 is TGCGCCAGCAGCCAGAGGGGGGTCGCTGAAGCTTTCTTT.

The CDR3 here is CASISGTRRTEAFF. The CDR3 DNA reads as TGTGCCAGCATTTCTGGGACAAGGAGGACTGAAGCTTTCTTT. The rearrangement links TRBV12-3 or TRBV12-4 to TRBJ1-1, with TRBD1 as a possible D gene (6 bases). With 7 bases removed from V and 5 bases from J, the gap between germline ends came to 17 bases. This CDR3 spans 14 amino acids.